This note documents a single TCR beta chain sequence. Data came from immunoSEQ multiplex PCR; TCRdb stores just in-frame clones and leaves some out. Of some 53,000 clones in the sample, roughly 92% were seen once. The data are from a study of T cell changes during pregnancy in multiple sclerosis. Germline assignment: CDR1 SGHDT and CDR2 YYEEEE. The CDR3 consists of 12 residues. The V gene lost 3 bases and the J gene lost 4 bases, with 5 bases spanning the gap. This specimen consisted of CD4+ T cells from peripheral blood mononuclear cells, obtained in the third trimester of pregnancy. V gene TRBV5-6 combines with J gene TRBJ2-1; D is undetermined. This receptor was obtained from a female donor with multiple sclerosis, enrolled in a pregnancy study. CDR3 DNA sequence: TGTGCCAGCAGCTCCTTTTACAATGAGCAGTTCTTC. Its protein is CASSSFYNEQFF.